This T cell receptor beta chain was sequenced during a study of identical twins. TCRdb itself ran the 5' RACE reads through MiXCR, one entry per CDR3 protein. The table lists a few hundred thousand distinct CDR3 sequences, roughly 10% of them singletons. Germline assignment: CDR1 MGHDK and CDR2 SYGVNS. V was pared by 5 bases and J by 6 bases, with 16 bases between. This CDR3 region has 14 residues. The same data also went into a second study, on yellow fever vaccine responses in identical twins.

The V gene is TRBV25-1, the J gene TRBJ1-2; perhaps TRBD1 as D (5 bases). The TCR originated in a woman aged 18 to 35 in good health. Input material: CD8+ T cells sorted from blood. The CDR3 protein is CASSRRVVNDGYTF. The DNA of the CDR3 is TGTGCCAGCAGTCGCAGGGTCGTTAATGATGGCTACACCTTC.